The 8 T cell receptor beta chains below come from one sample, sequenced in a study of T cells in Graves' hyperthyroidism and ophthalmopathy. Amplification targeted TCR beta CDR3 regions from RNA transcripts. HTBI primers drove first-round RT-PCR of the TCR CDR3. MiXCR was run by TCRdb on the multiplex PCR reads, yielding one entry per CDR3 protein. This sample yields 500,000 to 750,000 distinct CDR3 sequences, of which approximately 15% are seen a single time; roughly 7.1% belongs to the top ten. The sequenced material came from blood. The receptors shown here come from a woman aged 18-30 years with Graves' ophthalmopathy.

This clonotype was counted ten times or more. This rearrangement joins TRBV5-1 to TRBJ1-6; D gene uncertain. The CDR3 spans 13 residues. The germline V and J ends were trimmed by 4 bases and 9 bases, with 11 bases remaining between them. In germline, CDR1 is SGHRS, CDR2 YFSETQ. The DNA for the CDR3 is TGCGCCAGCAGCCCCGCTGTCAGTTCACCCCTCCACTTT. It encodes CASSPAVSSPLHF.

This clonotype was counted at least ten times. This chain connects TRBV6-5 to TRBJ1-2; 8 nucleotides agree with TRBD1. The CDR3 runs to 18 residues. V lost 1 base and J lost 3; bases outside the gene matches: 13. Germline assignment: CDR1 MNHEY and CDR2 SVGAGI. The CDR3, as DNA: TGTGCCAGCAGTTACTACGACAGGGGAATATACCCCTACTATGGCTACACCTTC. Its translation: CASSYYDRGIYPYYGYTF.

The gene calls are TRBV6-1 and TRBJ2-5; no clear D gene. This CDR3 is 13 amino acids long. V was trimmed by 5 bases and J by 3 bases, leaving 10 bases between them. The V gene's germline CDR1 is MNHNS and CDR2 SASEGT. CDR3 loop: CASSILPEETQYF. The CDR3 region has the DNA TGTGCCAGCAGTATACTTCCGGAAGAGACCCAGTACTTC.

This clonotype was observed at least ten times. The genes are TRBV15 and TRBJ1-1; possible D gene TRBD1, 5 bases. Trimming took off 4 bases at V and 1 base at J, with 13 bases between the two ends. This CDR3 comprises 15 residues. The germline V gene encodes CDR1 LNHNV and CDR2 YYDKDF (reference sequence). The CDR3 DNA follows: TGTGCCACCAGCAAATCGGTGGGGGGGAACACTGAAGCTTTCTTT. Its protein is CATSKSVGGNTEAFF.

This clonotype came up many times. The chain is built from TRBV7-2 and TRBJ2-4; the D gene is possibly TRBD2 (6 bases). The CDR3 has 18 amino acids. The V and J ends lost 2 bases and 1 base respectively, with 18 bases between them. The V gene's germline CDR1 is SGHTA and CDR2 FQGNSA. The CDR3 here is CASSLTTTRGPAKNIQYF. CDR3 nucleotides: TGTGCCAGCAGCTTAACGACGACGCGGGGACCGGCCAAAAACATTCAGTACTTC.

This clonotype was observed at least ten times. The genes are TRBV27 and TRBJ2-6; D gene unclear. CDR3 size: 16 residues. Deletions cut 0 bases from V and 0 bases from J, with 6 bases between. Germline-derived CDR1 and CDR2 are MNHEY and SMNVEV (reference sequence). CDR3 DNA: TGTGCCAGCAGTTTATCGTTGTACTCTGGGGCCAACGTCCTGACTTTC. Translating gives CASSLSLYSGANVLTF.

This clonotype has a count of ten or more. The chain is built from TRBV11-1 and TRBJ2-5; tentative D call: TRBD2 (6 bases). This CDR3 region has 12 residues. CDR1 and CDR2 (germline): SGHAT, FQDESV (reference sequence). The ends were cut back, 2 bases at V and 5 bases at J, with 6 bases in the middle. CDR3 sequence: CASSLLAETQYF. CDR3 DNA: TGTGCCAGCAGCTTACTAGCGGAGACCCAGTACTTC.

The V and J genes are TRBV10-2 and TRBJ2-2; D is unresolved. This CDR3 has 16 amino acids. The ends were cut back, 3 bases at V and 4 bases at J, with 15 bases in the middle. Germline V lookup: CDR1 WSHSY, CDR2 SAAADI. The CDR3 DNA reads TGCGCCAGCAGTGAATTGGTAGCTCGGTCCACCGGGGAGCTGTTTTTT. Its translation: CASSELVARSTGELFF.